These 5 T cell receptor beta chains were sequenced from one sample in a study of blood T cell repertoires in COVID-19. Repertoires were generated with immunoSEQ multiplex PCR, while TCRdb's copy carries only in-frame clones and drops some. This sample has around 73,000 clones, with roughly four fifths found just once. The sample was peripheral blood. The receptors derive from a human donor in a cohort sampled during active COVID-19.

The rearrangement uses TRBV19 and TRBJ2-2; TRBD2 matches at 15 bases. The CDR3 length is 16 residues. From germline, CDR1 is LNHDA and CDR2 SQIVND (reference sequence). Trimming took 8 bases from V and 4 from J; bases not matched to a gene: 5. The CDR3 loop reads CASGLAGGPGTGELFF. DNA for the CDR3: TGTGCCAGTGGACTAGCGGGGGGGCCGGGCACCGGGGAGCTGTTTTTT.

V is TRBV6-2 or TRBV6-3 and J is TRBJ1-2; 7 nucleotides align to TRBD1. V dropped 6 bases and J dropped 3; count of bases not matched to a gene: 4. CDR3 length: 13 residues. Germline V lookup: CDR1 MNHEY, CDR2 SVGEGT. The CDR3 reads CASSEGQYYGYTF. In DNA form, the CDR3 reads TGTGCCAGCAGCGAGGGACAGTACTATGGCTACACCTTC.

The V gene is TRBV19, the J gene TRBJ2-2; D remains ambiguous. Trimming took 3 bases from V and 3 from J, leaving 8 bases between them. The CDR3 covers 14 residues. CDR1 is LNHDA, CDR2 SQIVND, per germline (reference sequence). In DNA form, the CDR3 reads TGTGCCAGTAGTATTTTCGGGTACACCGGGGAGCTGTTTTTT. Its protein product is CASSIFGYTGELFF.

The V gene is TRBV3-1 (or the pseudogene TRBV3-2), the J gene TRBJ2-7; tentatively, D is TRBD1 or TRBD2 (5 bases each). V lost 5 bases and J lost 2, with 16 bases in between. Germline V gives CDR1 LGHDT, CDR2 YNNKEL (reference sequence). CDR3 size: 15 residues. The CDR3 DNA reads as TGTGCCAGCAGCAAAGGGGAGATAAGGCCCTACGAGCAGTACTTC. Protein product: CASSKGEIRPYEQYF.

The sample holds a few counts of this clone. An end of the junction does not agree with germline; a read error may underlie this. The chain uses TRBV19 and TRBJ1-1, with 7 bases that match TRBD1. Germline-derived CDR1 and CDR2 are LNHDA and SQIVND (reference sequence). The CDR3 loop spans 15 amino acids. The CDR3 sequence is CASSIRDSWNAEAFF. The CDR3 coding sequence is TGTGCCAGTAGTATCCGGGACAGCTGGAACGCTGAAGCTTTCTTT.